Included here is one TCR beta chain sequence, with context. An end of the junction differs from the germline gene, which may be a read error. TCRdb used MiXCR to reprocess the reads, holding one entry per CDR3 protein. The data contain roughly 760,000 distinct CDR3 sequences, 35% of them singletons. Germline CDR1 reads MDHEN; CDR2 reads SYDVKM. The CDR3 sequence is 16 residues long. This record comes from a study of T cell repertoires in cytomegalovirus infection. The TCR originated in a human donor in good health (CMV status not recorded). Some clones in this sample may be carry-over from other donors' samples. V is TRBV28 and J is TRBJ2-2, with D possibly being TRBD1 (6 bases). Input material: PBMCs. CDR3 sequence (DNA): TGTGCCAGCAGTGGATGGGGGCAGGGGAAAACCGGGGATCTGGTTTTT. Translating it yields CASSGWGQGKTGDLVF.